Listed here are 14 T cell receptor beta chains from one sample, sequenced in a study of CD8 T cells in ankylosing spondylitis. TCRdb reprocessed the 5' RACE reads with MiXCR, giving one entry per CDR3 protein. The table has approximately 220,000 distinct CDR3 sequences, 25% to 30% seen once. What was sequenced was blood, either unsorted or a sorted T cell fraction (not recorded which). These receptors all come from a male donor with ankylosing spondylitis or in good health (not recorded which).

This chain connects TRBV5-4 to TRBJ2-1; 13 bases align to TRBD2. Germline assignment: CDR1 SGHNT and CDR2 YYREEE (reference sequence). The CDR3 consists of 15 residues. With 4 bases clipped from V and 8 bases from J, the junction kept 6 bases outside the gene matches. The CDR3 region is CASSEGLAGRDEQFF. DNA for the CDR3: TGTGCCAGCAGCGAGGGACTAGCGGGAAGGGATGAGCAGTTCTTC.

The chain combines TRBV20-1 with TRBJ1-1, with unresolved D. CDR1 and CDR2 from the germline V gene are DFQATT and SNEGSKA (reference sequence). The ends were cut back, 3 bases at V and 8 bases at J, with 13 bases in the middle. The CDR3 loop spans 12 amino acids. CDR3 bases: TGCAGTGCTAGTAAAGGGCTCCAAGAAGCTTTCTTT. It is translated as CSASKGLQEAFF.

The chain combines TRBV20-1 with TRBJ2-7; D is ambiguous. The CDR3 runs to 10 residues. V dropped 6 bases and J dropped 6 bases, with 9 bases sitting between them. Germline CDR1 and CDR2: DFQATT and SNEGSKA (reference sequence). CDR3 sequence (DNA): TGCAGTGCAACTGAGCGCGAGCAGTACTTC. Its protein is CSATEREQYF.

This clonotype turned up a few times. The V call is TRBV20-1, the J call TRBJ2-1; D call uncertain. This CDR3 is 14 amino acids long. Trimming stripped 7 bases from V and 0 bases from J, with 13 bases between. Looked up from germline, CDR1 is DFQATT and CDR2 is SNEGSKA (reference sequence). This CDR3 reads CSVPSASSYNEQFF. For the CDR3, the DNA is TGCAGTGTCCCCAGCGCGAGCTCCTACAATGAGCAGTTCTTC.

This clonotype has ten or more counts. The J gene is TRBJ2-1, the V gene TRBV5-5; D gene uncertain. V lost 1 base and J 0 bases, leaving 8 bases between the germline ends. The germline CDR1 and CDR2 sequences are SGHKS and YYEKEE (reference sequence). This CDR3 is built from 15 residues. The CDR3 here is CASSLWADSYNEQFF. The CDR3 DNA sequence: TGTGCCAGCAGCTTGTGGGCTGACTCCTACAATGAGCAGTTCTTC.

This chain uses TRBV7-2 with TRBJ2-2, with TRBD2 matching over 11 bases. This CDR3 region has 16 residues. The germline V gene encodes CDR1 SGHTA and CDR2 FQGNSA. V lost 5 bases, J lost 5 bases, and 7 bases stayed unmatched. CDR3 residues: CASSQTSGMGTGELFF. CDR3 nucleotides: TGTGCCAGCAGCCAGACTAGCGGGATGGGAACCGGGGAGCTGTTTTTT.

The chain is built from TRBV7-2 and TRBJ2-3, with TRBD2 identical over 8 bases. Germline lookup yields CDR1 SGHTA and CDR2 FQGNSA. J gave up 6 bases and V 2 bases, and 7 bases lay outside the gene matches. The CDR3 is made up of 15 amino acids. Here the CDR3 reads CASSLLWREADTQYF. CDR3 bases: TGTGCCAGCAGCTTATTGTGGCGGGAGGCTGATACGCAGTATTTT.

The rearrangement links TRBV20-1 to TRBJ2-6; TRBD1 might be the D (5 bases). Germline-derived CDR1 and CDR2 are DFQATT and SNEGSKA (reference sequence). This CDR3 comprises 13 residues. V was pared by 6 bases and J by 3 bases, with 9 bases between. CDR3 DNA sequence: TGCAGTGCCCAGGGCTTTGGGGCCAACGTCCTGACTTTC. This codes for CSAQGFGANVLTF.

This clonotype came up many times. The chain carries TRBV12-3 or TRBV12-4 and TRBJ1-1; no definite D call. Trimming stripped 4 bases from V and 5 bases from J, with 11 bases between. CDR3 length: 13 amino acids. The CDR3 loop reads CASSSYGGTEAFF. CDR3 coding DNA: TGTGCCAGCAGTTCCTATGGCGGTACTGAAGCTTTCTTT.

In this sample, this clonotype turned up many times. The chain combines TRBV5-6 with TRBJ2-1; 13 positions match TRBD2. Germline CDR1 SGHDT, CDR2 YYEEEE. Trimming took 3 bases from V and 7 from J; bases not matched to a gene: 4. This CDR3 has 15 amino acids. The CDR3 bases are TGTGCCAGCAGCTCCGGACTAGCGGGAGATAATGAGCAGTTCTTC. Translating it yields CASSSGLAGDNEQFF.

This clonotype occurred a few times. This rearrangement joins TRBV20-1 to TRBJ2-3; D gene uncertain. Germline V gives CDR1 DFQATT, CDR2 SNEGSKA (reference sequence). This CDR3 is 12 amino acids long. V was trimmed by 4 bases and J by 8 bases, leaving 13 bases between them. The CDR3 loop reads CSANQLTATQYF. The CDR3 DNA sequence: TGCAGTGCTAACCAGTTGACGGCTACGCAGTATTTT.

The J gene is TRBJ2-1, the V gene TRBV12-5, with 11 bases matching TRBD1. Germline V gene lookup returns CDR1 LGHNT and CDR2 FRNRAP. This CDR3 comprises 20 residues. Trimming removed 0 bases from V and 8 bases from J; junction bases left unmatched: 18. CDR3 sequence (DNA): TGTGCTAGTGGTTTGGTTCGCCCTGGGGAAGGGACAGGGGGTCAGTATGAGCAGTTCTTC. Amino acids: CASGLVRPGEGTGGQYEQFF. The whole variable domain, remainder taken from reference TRBV12-5 and TRBJ2-1, is DARVTQTPRHKVTEMGQEVTMRCQPILGHNTVFWYRQTMMQGLELLAYFRNRAPLDDSGMPKDRFSAEMPDATLATLKIQPSEPRDSAVYFCASGLVRPGEGTGGQYEQFFGPGTRLTVL.

This chain links TRBV20-1 with TRBJ2-5; 8 bases are a match to TRBD2. The V segment lost 4 bases and the J segment 4 bases; nucleotides outside the gene matches: 14. The germline CDR1 and CDR2 sequences are DFQATT and SNEGSKA (reference sequence). The CDR3 has 16 residues. This chain's CDR3 is CSATGEWGLDGETQYF. CDR3 coding DNA: TGCAGTGCTACGGGGGAGTGGGGACTAGATGGAGAGACCCAGTACTTC.

In its sample, this clonotype was seen a few times. CDR3 bases: TGCAGTGCCGACAGGGGGGCCACCACAGATACGCAGTATTTT. Translation: CSADRGATTDTQYF. V gene TRBV20-1 combines with J gene TRBJ2-3; 9 bases match TRBD1. V shed 6 bases and J 2 bases; nucleotides not matched to a gene: 6. The V gene's germline CDR1 is DFQATT and CDR2 SNEGSKA (reference sequence). The CDR3 runs 14 residues.